This record looks at one TCR beta chain sequence and its context. The antigen remains unidentified. Isolation per sample recovered at least 7 million PBMCs. This entry comes from a study of blood T cells in healthy people across ages. The CDR3 extends over 17 amino acids. Between the trimmed V and J ends, which lost 0 bases and 11 bases, there was a span of 25 bases. Per germline, CDR1 LGHNA and CDR2 YSLEER. Study results and caveats: More naive CD4+ cells and higher diversity marked long-lived donors relative to aged donors.

A second PCR of about 7 to 12 cycles used a sample-barcoded 5' primer and a J-beta primer mix. TCRdb independently ran MiXCR on the 5' RACE reads; one entry per CDR3 protein. The data hold some 700,000 distinct CDR3 sequences, with roughly 41% observed a single time. The receptor was isolated from a woman aged 60 to 75 in good health. This chain uses TRBV4-3 with TRBJ2-5; no clear D. Sequencing input: blood. CDR3: CASSQDRASTLLMEQYF. DNA of the CDR3: TGCGCCAGCAGCCAAGATCGAGCGTCCACTCTTCTTATGGAGCAGTACTTC.